These 17 T cell receptor beta chains were sequenced from one sample in a study of tumor-infiltrating lymphocytes in primary liver carcinoma (dated by TCRdb to 2016 to 2017). RNA from unsorted whole blood was extracted with TRIzol reagent, and germline DNA was obtained with the DNeasy Blood & Tissue kit. The sequencer listed for this sample is Illumina HiSeq 2500. Using a constant-region primer and ProtoScript II reverse transcriptase, TCRbeta-specific cDNA was reverse-transcribed from around 520 ng total RNA. The TCRbeta libraries were prepared through three rounds of nested multiplex PCR following a slightly modified ARM-PCR procedure. Each of the first two PCR rounds ran for roughly 11 cycles and used multiplex TRBV1-TRBV30 forward primers together with a Cbeta reverse primer. TCRdb reran the public reads through fastp at Q25 and MiXCR, keeping productive beta chains. Every entry covers one CDR3 protein and lists the most common genes and DNA from its rows. Present in this sample are 150,000 to 200,000 distinct CDR3 sequences, 65% of which were seen just once. Approximately 7% of the sample rests with the top ten.

The material sequenced was peripheral blood. These receptor sequences come from a woman aged 55 to 70 with primary liver carcinoma and hepatitis B virus infection.

Comments on this clonotype: It may be a read error: a sequence one base away is much more abundant. The chain is built from TRBV12-3 or TRBV12-4 and TRBJ2-7; D might be TRBD1 (6 bases). The CDR3 consists of 15 residues. The DNA of the CDR3 is TGTGCCAGCAGATTAGGGGGAGTCAGGGCCTACGAGCAGTACTTC. Translation: CASRLGGVRAYEQYF.

A note on this clonotype: Given a much more abundant clone one base away, this may be a read error. The chain is built from TRBV6-1 and TRBJ2-7; 7 positions agree with TRBD1. The CDR3 has 14 residues. The germline V gene has CDR1 MNHNS and CDR2 SASEGT. The CDR3 nucleotides read TGTGTCAGCCAAGACAGGGCAGGAGCCTACGAGCAGTACTTC. It encodes CVSQDRAGAYEQYF.

As regards this clonotype: This CDR3 is missing its conserved last phenylalanine or tryptophan, likely due to a read error. The V gene is TRBV7-2, the J gene TRBJ2-5, with TRBD2 identical over 9 bases. The J segment lost 4 bases and the V segment lost 6 bases, leaving 12 bases of the junction unmatched. Germline V gene sequence: CDR1 SGHTA, CDR2 FQGNSA. CDR3 length: 16 amino acids. The CDR3 region has the DNA TGTGCCAGCAGAAGCAGGGCGGGAGGGTCTGGAGAGACCCAGTACTTG. This encodes CASRSRAGGSGETQYL.

Turning to this clonotype: At one boundary the junction diverges from the germline segment, which might be a read error. This sequence joins TRBV14 and TRBJ1-1; TRBD1 agrees at 9 bases. Germline V CDR1 and CDR2: SGHDN, FVKESK. CDR3 length equals 17 residues. The CDR3 DNA reads TGTGCCAGCAGCCAAACGGGACAGGGCTGGGTGAACACTGAAGTTTTCTTT. It translates to CASSQTGQGWVNTEVFF.

This clonotype was recorded a few times. The V gene is TRBV30, the J gene TRBJ2-7; D gene uncertain. The CDR3 has 12 amino acids. Trimming cost V 2 bases and J 3 bases, with 8 bases left between them. Germline CDR1 GTSNPN, CDR2 SVGIG (reference sequence). CDR3 coding DNA: TGTGCCTGGAGTAGGACGGGCTACGAGCAGTACTTC. Translation: CAWSRTGYEQYF.

This clonotype was observed a single time. One base away lies a much larger clone, so this may be a sequencing read error. The rearrangement uses TRBV4-1 and TRBJ2-2; 8 nucleotides align to TRBD2. The CDR3 consists of 12 residues. The V segment lost 3 bases and the J segment 12 bases; nucleotides outside the gene matches: 3. CDR1 MGHRA and CDR2 YSYEKL come from the germline V gene. The CDR3 nucleotides are TGCGCCAGCAGCCATCCGGGAGGGAAGCTGTTTTTT. Residues: CASSHPGGKLFF.

On this clonotype itself: A much larger clone sits a single nucleotide away, making a read error possible. CDR3 sequence reads: CASSEDRPPLHF. CDR3 nucleotide sequence: TGCGCCAGCAGTGAGGACAGGCCACCCCTCCACTTT. The gene calls are TRBV10-2 and TRBJ1-6, with D perhaps matching TRBD1 (6 bases). From germline, CDR1 is WSHSY and CDR2 SAAADI. V lost 2 bases and J lost 11, with 7 bases in between. The CDR3 runs 12 residues.

This clonotype occurred many times. CDR3 DNA sequence: TGCAGCGGTAACCGGGACAAAAGGAGCTCCTATAATTCACCCCTCCACTTT. Its protein is CSGNRDKRSSYNSPLHF. The chain carries TRBV29-1 and TRBJ1-6; perhaps TRBD1 as D (6 bases). Germline-derived CDR1 and CDR2 are SQVTM and ANQGSEA. CDR3 length: 17 residues. V lost 7 bases, J lost 0 bases, and 19 bases lay in between.

This clonotype was counted at least ten times. This chain connects TRBV12-3 or TRBV12-4 to TRBJ1-4; 8 bases agree with TRBD1. There are 16 residues in the CDR3. Trimming at V came to 6 bases and at J to 5 bases, leaving 11 bases not matched to a gene. The CDR3, as DNA: TGTGCCAGCAGCCCCGGACAGGGACATTACAATGAAAAACTGTTTTTT. This codes for CASSPGQGHYNEKLFF.

The rearrangement uses TRBV5-1 and TRBJ2-2; unclear D gene. V lost 0 bases, J lost 1 base, and 7 bases lay in between. CDR3 size: 15 residues. CDR1 and CDR2 from the germline V gene are SGHRS and YFSETQ. The CDR3 region has the DNA TGCGCCAGCAGCTTGGCCGGCCTGAACACCGGGGAGCTGTTTTTT. Its translation is CASSLAGLNTGELFF.

The rearrangement joins TRBV30 to TRBJ2-7; TRBD2 matches 7 bases. Germline-derived CDR1 and CDR2 are GTSNPN and SVGIG (reference sequence). The CDR3 sequence is 11 residues long. V shed 4 bases, J shed 6 bases, and the junction held 3 bases outside the gene matches. Here the CDR3 DNA reads TGTGCCTGGACCTGGGAGGGCGAGCAGTACTTC. Encoded protein: CAWTWEGEQYF.

Points on this clonotype: Sequence at one end of the junction differs from germline and may be a read error. The chain combines TRBV11-2 with TRBJ2-1; TRBD2 matches at 8 bases. This CDR3 region has 17 residues. Germline values: CDR1 SGHAT, CDR2 FQNNGV. The CDR3 protein is CACSGWTSTSSYNEQFF. CDR3 nucleotides: TGTGCCTGCAGCGGATGGACTAGCACCAGCTCCTACAATGAGCAGTTCTTC.

With respect to this clonotype: Sequence at one end of the junction differs from germline and may be a read error. The chain couples TRBV6-5 to TRBJ1-5; 8 nucleotides line up with TRBD1. The CDR3 length is 13 residues. The V gene's germline CDR1 is MNHEY and CDR2 SVGAGI. The CDR3 DNA reads TGTGCCTGCAGCAAGACAGGGGTTCAGCCCCAGCATTTT. Its protein product is CACSKTGVQPQHF.

On this clonotype itself: Germline and junction disagree at one end, which may indicate a read error. This chain connects TRBV5-5 to TRBJ2-3, with TRBD2 matching over 7 bases. This CDR3 has 16 residues. Germline assignment: CDR1 SGHKS and CDR2 YYEKEE (reference sequence). DNA for the CDR3: TGTGCCAGCAGCTTGGGCATTGCGGGAGTGGCCGATATGCAGTATTTT. Its translation: CASSLGIAGVADMQYF.

This clonotype was counted between two and nine times. The chain links TRBV7-9 to TRBJ2-1; TRBD2 might be the D (6 bases). CDR1 is SEHNR, CDR2 FQNEAQ, per germline (reference sequence). Trimming took 4 bases from V and 2 from J, leaving 24 bases between them. CDR3 length: 19 residues. This CDR3 is CASSSAAISGWGAYNEQFF. For the CDR3, the DNA is TGTGCCAGCAGCTCTGCCGCTATTAGCGGTTGGGGAGCCTACAATGAGCAGTTCTTC.

CDR3 sequence: CASTSRRVRAGKETQYF. In DNA form, the CDR3 reads TGTGCCAGCACCTCTAGGAGGGTGAGGGCCGGGAAAGAGACCCAGTACTTC. This rearrangement joins TRBV11-2 to TRBJ2-5, with a weak D call TRBD2 (6 bases). In germline, CDR1 is SGHAT, CDR2 FQNNGV. V shed 7 bases and J shed 3 bases, with 24 bases lying between them. CDR3 size: 17 residues.

The chain combines TRBV7-9 with TRBJ1-1, with TRBD1 as a possible D gene (5 bases). V was clipped by 7 bases and J by 4 bases, with 16 bases between them. The CDR3 sequence is 14 residues long. Germline CDR1 and CDR2: SEHNR and FQNEAQ (reference sequence). The CDR3 loop reads CASNGGGRGTEAFF. In nucleotides, the CDR3 is TGTGCCAGCAACGGTGGGGGGAGGGGCACTGAAGCTTTCTTT.